This TCR beta chain was obtained from a study of T cells in Graves' hyperthyroidism and ophthalmopathy. Study findings and constraints: The model forecast ophthalmopathy, anticipating it by a median approximately 6.2 months before onset.

Germline V CDR1 and CDR2: MNHNS, SASEGT. This CDR3 comprises 15 residues. Unmatched junction bases numbered 8, after V lost 7 bases and J lost 1 base. The table lists this clonotype with many counts. Its antigen is still unknown. Researchers amplified the TCR beta CDR3 regions from RNA transcripts. A set of HTBI primers served as the primers for a first-round RT-PCR of the TCR CDR3. TCRdb recomputed calls from the multiplex PCR reads with MiXCR, one row per CDR3 protein. Of 350,000 or so distinct CDR3 sequences in the sample, 15% to 20% were seen once. V and J are TRBV6-1 and TRBJ2-5; 8 positions agree with TRBD1. Material: blood. The source is a middle-aged woman with Graves' ophthalmopathy. The CDR3: CASNPGQGIQETQYF. In nucleotides, the CDR3 is TGTGCCAGCAACCCCGGACAGGGCATCCAAGAGACCCAGTACTTC.